The rows below give T cell receptor beta chains drawn from one sample of a study of cytomegalovirus exposure and HLA in healthy donors. Only in-frame clones appear in the TCRdb table, and some are missing; sequencing was by immunoSEQ multiplex PCR. Among 150,000 to 200,000 clones listed, just under 80% were seen once. The sample comprised PBMCs. The receptors were sampled from a man younger than 40 in good health and CMV-seronegative. Each CDR3 is given with its conserved first and last residue. The D gene is left open where the match is weak. Rows give clone size only sometimes, using once, few, many, or a class for an expanded clone.

D gene,J gene,clone size,V gene,CDR3 DNA,CDR3 protein
TRBD2,TRBJ2-1,NA,TRBV5-1,TGCGCCAGCAGCTACGGACTAGCGGGTTTCTCCTACAATGAGCAGTTCTTC,CASSYGLAGFSYNEQFF
NA,TRBJ2-1,NA,TRBV19,TGTGCCAGTAGTACGAGTGGAGGCCGCAATGAGCAGTTCTTC,CASSTSGGRNEQFF
NA,TRBJ2-7,NA,TRBV6-5,TGTGCCAGCAGTATAGGGGACGAGCAGTACTTC,CASSIGDEQYF
NA,TRBJ2-7,NA,TRBV30,TGTGCCTGGAGCACAGGGAGCGAGCAGTACTTC,CAWSTGSEQYF
NA,TRBJ1-5,NA,TRBV7-3,TGTGCCAGCAGCATCACTACGCACTATCAGCCCCAGCATTTT,CASSITTHYQPQHF
NA,TRBJ2-7,NA,TRBV6-5,TGTGCCAGCAGTTACTCCCGGGTCGGGAGATCTTACGAGCAGTACTTC,CASSYSRVGRSYEQYF
TRBD1,TRBJ1-2,NA,TRBV5-1,TGCGCCAGCAGCGCGACAGGGGGGAGTAACTATGGCTACACCTTC,CASSATGGSNYGYTF
NA,TRBJ2-5,NA,TRBV6-6,TGTGCCAGCAGACAGGACATCCAAGAGACCCAGTACTTC,CASRQDIQETQYF
NA,TRBJ2-2,NA,TRBV7-2,TGTGCCAGCAGCGCCCAGGGGGGCACCGGGGAGCTGTTTTTT,CASSAQGGTGELFF
NA,TRBJ1-2,NA,TRBV19,TGTGCCAGTAGAACCGGGACACTTGCTAACTATGGCTACACCTTC,CASRTGTLANYGYTF
NA,TRBJ2-7,NA,TRBV6-1,TGTGCCAGCAATAATAGTCCCGGCTCCTACGAGCAGTACTTC,CASNNSPGSYEQYF
NA,TRBJ1-3,NA,TRBV4-3,TGCGCCAGCAGCCAAGATAGCACACACTCTGGAAACACCATATATTTT,CASSQDSTHSGNTIYF
TRBD1,TRBJ1-4,NA,TRBV29-1,TGCAGCGTACGGGGACAGGGAACTCCTAATGAAAAACTGTTTTTT,CSVRGQGTPNEKLFF
TRBD2,TRBJ2-1,NA,TRBV7-9,TGTGCCAGCAGCTTATTAGCGGGAGTTGGTGAGCAGTTCTTC,CASSLLAGVGEQFF
NA,TRBJ1-4,NA,TRBV7-8,TGTGCCAGCAGCTTAAGCGGGAGGGGGAGGAATGAAAAACTGTTTTTT,CASSLSGRGRNEKLFF
TRBD2,TRBJ2-1,once,TRBV10-1,TGCGCCAGCAGTGTAGGGCGGGCGGGAGGGAAGAATGAGCAGTTCTTC,CASSVGRAGGKNEQFF
TRBD1,TRBJ2-1,NA,TRBV27,TGTGCCAGCAGTTTAAACAGGGGCAATGAGCAGTTCTTC,CASSLNRGNEQFF
NA,TRBJ2-7,NA,TRBV27,TGTGCCAGCAGTTTATCTTCCCCAGGGGAGGGGAACTACGAGCAGTACTTC,CASSLSSPGEGNYEQYF
TRBD1,TRBJ1-1,NA,TRBV6-6,TGTGCCAGCAGCCAATCCAGGGGGTTGGAAGCTTTCTTT,CASSQSRGLEAFF
NA,TRBJ1-5,NA,TRBV7-2,TGTGCCAGCAGCTTGACGGGAGTTGGCAATCAGCCCCAGCATTTT,CASSLTGVGNQPQHF
NA,TRBJ1-1,NA,TRBV30,TGTGCCTGGAGCCTCCTTAGAAGGACAGAAGCTTTCTTT,CAWSLLRRTEAFF
TRBD2,TRBJ2-1,NA,TRBV27,TGTGCCATCAGACTAGCGGGACCCTACAATGAGCAGTTCTTC,CAIRLAGPYNEQFF
NA,TRBJ2-7,NA,TRBV5-6,TGTGCCAGCAGCTTGGTTTCGCAGTTCTACGAGCAGTACTTC,CASSLVSQFYEQYF